This is a list of T cell receptor beta chains from one sample in a study of blood T cell repertoires in COVID-19. Profiled with immunoSEQ multiplex PCR; TCRdb holds only in-frame clones, not every one. The sample contains some 180,000 clones, around nine tenths of which appear only once. Input material: peripheral blood. The receptors here all came from a man aged 60 to 69 with active or convalescent COVID-19. Both conserved end residues are part of each CDR3. D genes are given only for firm matches. Only part of the rows carry a size: once, few, many, or a class if the clone is expanded.

V gene	D gene	J gene	clone size	CDR3 DNA	CDR3 protein
TRBV19	.	TRBJ1-5	.	TGTGCCAGTAGTATGAGAGAAGATCAGCCCCAGCATTTT	CASSMREDQPQHF
TRBV18	TRBD1	TRBJ2-2	.	TGTGCCAGCTCACGACAGGGGGGGTCGGACACCGGGGAGCTGTTTTTT	CASSRQGGSDTGELFF
TRBV5-1	TRBD1	TRBJ2-7	.	TGCGCCAGCAGCTTGGTAATGGGACAGGGCATGAGGGAGCAGTACTTC	CASSLVMGQGMREQYF
TRBV6-2/TRBV6-3	.	TRBJ2-7	.	TGTGCCAGCAGTTGGACAGACATCTTCGAGCAGTACTTC	CASSWTDIFEQYF
TRBV27	.	TRBJ2-3	.	TGTGCCAGCAGTTTATTAGGGACAAGCACAGATACGCAGTATTTT	CASSLLGTSTDTQYF
TRBV9	.	TRBJ2-3	.	TGTGCCAGCAGCGTAGGGAGGGGAGGCACAGATACGCAGTATTTT	CASSVGRGGTDTQYF
TRBV6-5	.	TRBJ2-2	.	TGTGCCAGCAGTCAGTACGACAAGAACACCGGGGAGCTGTTTTTT	CASSQYDKNTGELFF
TRBV11-2	.	TRBJ2-7	.	TGTGCCAGCAGCTTAGGCGACAGCGTTTCGTTGTCCTACGAGCAGTACTTC	CASSLGDSVSLSYEQYF
TRBV29-1	TRBD2	TRBJ2-7	.	TGCAGCGCCGGGCGGACTAGCGGGGTCGAGCAGTACTTC	CSAGRTSGVEQYF
TRBV6-2/TRBV6-3	.	TRBJ1-5	.	TGTGCCAGCAGTTACAGGGGTTCAAGAAATCAGCCCCAGCATTTT	CASSYRGSRNQPQHF
TRBV10-3	.	TRBJ1-3	.	TGTGCCATCAGTGAGTCGCTAGGAAACACCATATATTTT	CAISESLGNTIYF
TRBV5-1	TRBD1	TRBJ2-7	once	TGCGCCAGCAGCTTGGGAGACAGGGGATCGGGGGAGCAGTACTTC	CASSLGDRGSGEQYF
TRBV27	TRBD2	TRBJ2-3	.	TGTGCCAGCAGTTTAAGCACTAGCGGGGTGGATACGCAGTATTTT	CASSLSTSGVDTQYF
TRBV3-1/TRBV3-2	TRBD1	TRBJ1-3	few	TGTGCCAGCAGCCCACCCGGGACAGGGAACACCATATATTTT	CASSPPGTGNTIYF
TRBV19	.	TRBJ2-7	few	TGTGCCAGTAGGGCCGGGATATTAAGCCCCTACGAGCAGTACTTC	CASRAGILSPYEQYF
TRBV9	.	TRBJ1-4	.	TGTGCCAGCAGCGCCTTCCGGGGGGCAGCAACTAATGAAAAACTGTTTTTT	CASSAFRGAATNEKLFF